Following are 20 T cell receptor beta chains from one sample sequenced in a study of beta chain features in type 1 diabetes. Findings of the study overall: Moderately but significantly shorter TCRB CDR3s were found in Type 1 diabetes patients in all four CD4+ subsets.

These TCRs' antigens remain unknown. Expressed TCRB transcripts were sequenced, since all the RNA that had been isolated was reverse transcribed. Repertoires were generated with immunoSEQ multiplex PCR, while TCRdb's copy carries only in-frame clones and drops some. This table has roughly 250,000 clones, approximately 20% appearing once. The sequencing input was naive CD4+ T cells from blood. The source of these receptors is a woman aged 40-49 years with type 1 diabetes.

In DNA form, the CDR3 reads TGTGCCAGTAGCACGACAGGGGGCACAGATACGCAGTATTTT. Translated: CASSTTGGTDTQYF. The chain links TRBV19 to TRBJ2-3; the match to TRBD1 covers 8 bases. There are 14 residues in the CDR3. The V gene's germline CDR1 is LNHDA and CDR2 SQIVND (reference sequence). Trimming removed 6 bases from V and 1 base from J; junction bases left unmatched: 3.

Comments on this clone: At the DNA level, this CDR3 is encoded by other sequences in the same sample as well. The chain has TRBV7-2 and TRBJ1-2; no definite D call. Germline CDR1 SGHTA, CDR2 FQGNSA. Trimming took 5 bases from V and 4 from J, leaving 8 bases between them. The CDR3 sequence is 12 residues long. CDR3 bases: TGTGCCAGCAGCCTTAGATCCTATGGCTACACCTTC. Its protein is CASSLRSYGYTF.

The chain has TRBV4-3 and TRBJ2-7; 7 bases match TRBD1. Germline-derived CDR1 and CDR2 are LGHNA and YSLEER. The CDR3 contains 15 residues. V trimming: 4 bases; J trimming: 2 bases; junction bases outside the gene matches: 8. CDR3 DNA: TGCGCCAGCAGCCTTACCGGGACAGCACCCTACGAGCAGTACTTC. Translated, it gives CASSLTGTAPYEQYF.

This clone was seen more than once but under ten times. V and J are TRBV7-2 and TRBJ1-5; possibly TRBD1 for D (5 bases). CDR1 is SGHTA and CDR2 is FQGNSA in the germline V gene. Trimming took off 5 bases at V and 7 bases at J, with 12 bases between the two ends. The CDR3 runs 13 residues. CDR3 nucleotide sequence: TGTGCCAGCAGCGTCGACAGAGAACAGCCCCAGCATTTT. Translation: CASSVDREQPQHF.

The genes are TRBV11-2 and TRBJ2-3; a possible D gene is TRBD1 (6 bases). Per germline, CDR1 SGHAT and CDR2 FQNNGV. The length of the CDR3 is 14 residues. The V end was cut by 5 bases, the J end by 6 bases, with 15 bases between. CDR3 sequence: CASSPRVRGDTQYF. Here the CDR3 DNA reads TGTGCCAGCAGCCCCCGCGTGAGGGGGGATACGCAGTATTTT.

The rearrangement uses TRBV7-2 and TRBJ1-2; D call uncertain. The CDR3 spans 12 residues. V lost 3 bases, J lost 8 bases, and 10 bases lay in between. Germline CDR1 reads SGHTA; CDR2 reads FQGNSA. The CDR3 here is CASSFDGGGYTF. The CDR3 nucleotides read TGTGCCAGCAGCTTTGACGGCGGAGGCTACACCTTC. The full variable domain, completed using reference TRBV7-2 and TRBJ1-2, is GAGVSQSPSNKVTEKGKDVELRCDPISGHTALYWYRQSLGQGLEFLIYFQGNSAPDKSGLPSDRFSAERTGGSVSTLTIQRTQQEDSAVYLCASSFDGGGYTFGSGTRLTVV.

The CDR3 loop is CAISPSSGSNEQFF. The CDR3 coding sequence is TGTGCCATCAGTCCTTCCTCAGGGTCCAATGAGCAGTTCTTC. The rearrangement uses TRBV10-3 and TRBJ2-1; the D gene is possibly TRBD1 (5 bases). V lost 5 bases to trimming and J lost 6 bases, with 14 bases between them. This CDR3 is 14 amino acids long. The germline V gene encodes CDR1 ENHRY and CDR2 SYGVKD.

V gene TRBV5-1 combines with J gene TRBJ2-5, with D perhaps TRBD1 (6 bases). Germline V CDR1 and CDR2: SGHRS, YFSETQ. With 0 bases removed from V and 1 base from J, the gap between germline ends came to 10 bases. The CDR3 loop spans 15 amino acids. CDR3 coding DNA: TGCGCCAGCAGCTTGGCCCAGGGGACCCAAGAGACCCAGTACTTC. It is translated as CASSLAQGTQETQYF.

This clone was seen a handful of times. This chain connects TRBV6-5 to TRBJ2-1; D possibly corresponds to TRBD1 (6 bases). Per the germline V gene, CDR1 is MNHEY and CDR2 is SVGAGI. There are 16 residues in the CDR3. The V and J ends lost 2 bases and 7 bases respectively, with 18 bases between them. The CDR3, as DNA: TGTGCCAGCAGTTACGGGTTTACCCCAGGGGAGAATGAGCAGTTCTTC. It yields the protein CASSYGFTPGENEQFF.

There are a few counts of this clone. The chain couples TRBV7-9 to TRBJ2-7; TRBD1 matches at 8 bases. Germline CDR1 and CDR2: SEHNR and FQNEAQ (reference sequence). Unmatched junction bases numbered 6, after V lost 3 bases and J lost 2 bases. CDR3 length equals 15 residues. The CDR3 reads CASSFYGGQAYEQYF. In DNA form, the CDR3 reads TGTGCCAGCAGCTTTTACGGGGGACAGGCCTACGAGCAGTACTTC.

This clone was observed a handful of times. This sequence joins TRBV7-9 and TRBJ2-3; D may be TRBD2 (6 bases). V dropped 5 bases and J dropped 1 base, with 10 bases sitting between them. CDR3 length equals 14 residues. Germline assignment: CDR1 SEHNR and CDR2 FQNEAQ (reference sequence). The CDR3 reads CASSPGRGTDTQYF. Written as DNA, the CDR3 is TGTGCCAGCAGCCCCGGGAGAGGCACAGATACGCAGTATTTT. The full variable domain, its missing parts supplied by reference TRBV7-9 and TRBJ2-3, is DTGVSQNPRHKITKRGQNVTFRCDPISEHNRLYWYRQTLGQGPEFLTYFQNEAQLEKSRLLSDRFSAERPKGSFSTLEIQRTEQGDSAMYLCASSPGRGTDTQYFGPGTRLTVL.

This clone was observed a handful of times. The chain joins TRBV27 to TRBJ2-7, with 8 bases aligning to TRBD2. V lost 6 bases to trimming and J lost 2 bases; unmatched junction nucleotides: 9. The CDR3 has 15 amino acids. Germline CDR1 MNHEY, CDR2 SMNVEV (reference sequence). Here the CDR3 DNA reads TGTGCCAGCAGCGGGAGGGGGGGGCCTGCCTACGAGCAGTACTTC. It encodes CASSGRGGPAYEQYF.

CDR3 nucleotide sequence: TGTGCCAGCAGCCTTGACAGAGTTCATCAGCCCCAGCATTTT. Amino acids: CASSLDRVHQPQHF. The chain couples TRBV7-9 to TRBJ1-5, with a possible D match to TRBD1 (5 bases). V lost 5 bases, J lost 5 bases, and 13 bases lay in between. The CDR3 spans 14 residues. Germline V gene sequence: CDR1 SEHNR, CDR2 FQNEAQ (reference sequence). The variable domain in full, completed from reference TRBV7-9 and TRBJ1-5, reads DTGVSQNPRHKITKRGQNVTFRCDPISEHNRLYWYRQTLGQGPEFLTYFQNEAQLEKSRLLSDRFSAERPKGSFSTLEIQRTEQGDSAMYLCASSLDRVHQPQHFGDGTRLSIL.

This sequence joins TRBV28 and TRBJ2-1; 9 nucleotides align to TRBD2. The CDR3 is made up of 15 amino acids. From germline, CDR1 is MDHEN and CDR2 SYDVKM. Trimming removed 2 bases from V and 8 bases from J; junction bases left unmatched: 7. CDR3 in amino acids: CASSLAGGPLYEQFF. CDR3 DNA: TGTGCCAGCAGTTTAGCGGGAGGGCCTCTATATGAGCAGTTCTTC.

The J gene is TRBJ2-1, the V gene TRBV2; D perhaps matches TRBD1 (5 bases). Germline V gene sequence: CDR1 SNHLY, CDR2 FYNNEI. Trimming cost V 7 bases and J 12 bases, with 13 bases left between them. The CDR3 contains 11 residues. The DNA of the CDR3 is TGTGCCAGCATTCTCGACAGCAGGCAGTTCTTC. Its protein is CASILDSRQFF.

This clone occurred a few times. V and J are TRBV19 and TRBJ2-4; maybe TRBD1 (6 bases). The germline gives CDR1 LNHDA, CDR2 SQIVND (reference sequence). The germline V and J ends were trimmed by 8 bases and 7 bases, with 18 bases remaining between them. The CDR3 has 14 residues. The CDR3 DNA reads TGTGCCAGTCTACCGGGACAAGGAACGAACATTCAGTACTTC. This sequence encodes CASLPGQGTNIQYF.

The V call is TRBV6-6, the J call TRBJ2-5, with D maybe TRBD1 (7 bases). This CDR3 is built from 13 residues. Germline values: CDR1 MNHNY, CDR2 SVGAGI (reference sequence). The CDR3 DNA sequence: TGTGGCGCACGGGGGCAGGGGGTCGAGACCCAGTACTTC. Its protein is CGARGQGVETQYF.

On this clone itself: In the same sample, other DNA sequences code for this CDR3. The rearrangement links TRBV9 to TRBJ2-5; a possible D gene is TRBD1 (6 bases). V lost 0 bases, J lost 1 base, and 7 bases lay in between. Per the germline V gene, CDR1 is SGDLS and CDR2 is YYNGEE. The CDR3 has 14 amino acids. CDR3 DNA: TGTGCCAGCAGCGTAGGAGGGGGCCAAGAGACCCAGTACTTC. Protein: CASSVGGGQETQYF.

The chain uses TRBV2 and TRBJ2-6, with D tentatively TRBD2 (5 bases). The CDR3 is made up of 15 amino acids. Trimming stripped 3 bases from V and 4 bases from J, with 10 bases between. Germline V gene sequence: CDR1 SNHLY, CDR2 FYNNEI. The CDR3 loop reads CASSERARGANVLTF. Here the CDR3 DNA reads TGTGCCAGCAGTGAGCGGGCCAGAGGGGCCAACGTCCTGACTTTC.

This chain connects TRBV6-1 to TRBJ2-3; D perhaps matches TRBD1 (5 bases). This CDR3 region has 13 residues. The germline V gene has CDR1 MNHNS and CDR2 SASEGT. V lost 5 bases and J lost 2, with 8 bases in between. The CDR3 sequence: CASSRRDTDTQYF. CDR3 in DNA: TGTGCCAGCAGTCGCAGGGACACAGATACGCAGTATTTT.